This paragraph covers one T cell receptor (beta chain) sequence. The data are from a study of cytomegalovirus exposure and HLA in healthy donors. Primers included in the PCR were 60 Vbeta and 13 Jbeta primers. Only in-frame clones appear in the TCRdb table, and some are missing; sequencing was by immunoSEQ multiplex PCR. The data hold around 150,000 clones, with over 80% observed a single time. Trimming stripped 5 bases from V and 8 bases from J, with 21 bases between. CDR1 and CDR2 from the germline V gene are MDHEN and SYDVKM. The CDR3 loop spans 16 amino acids. The receptor was isolated from a human donor in good health. This chain uses TRBV28 with TRBJ1-4, with D maybe TRBD1 (6 bases). Sequencing was carried out using PBMCs. The CDR3 bases are TGTGCCAGCAGTGTAACGACCGGGACATATTCCGAAAAACTGTTTTTT. It translates to CASSVTTGTYSEKLFF.